The 20 T cell receptor beta chains presented below share a single source sample, sequenced in a study of STAT5B mutations in CD4+ large granular lymphocyte leukemia. Assay used: immunoSEQ multiplex PCR; TCRdb lists only in-frame clones, some missing. The table lists tens of thousands of clones, about 76% of them singletons. Sequenced material: CD4+ T cells from blood buffy coats. These receptors were taken from a human donor in good health.

The chain links TRBV5-5 to TRBJ1-3; D gene ambiguous. Per the germline V gene, CDR1 is SGHKS and CDR2 is YYEKEE (reference sequence). The CDR3 totals 16 residues. Trimming took 2 bases from V and 0 from J, leaving 12 bases between them. CDR3 region: CASSFASRTSGNTIYF. The DNA of the CDR3 is TGTGCCAGCAGCTTTGCTAGTCGCACCTCTGGAAACACCATATATTTT.

The chain couples TRBV4-2 to TRBJ2-1; TRBD1 aligns across 7 bases. Germline assignment: CDR1 LGHNA and CDR2 YNFKEQ. Trimming at V came to 8 bases and at J to 4 bases, leaving 5 bases not matched to a gene. The CDR3 runs 13 residues. CDR3 amino acids: CASGDSRYNEQFF. Written as DNA, the CDR3 is TGTGCCAGCGGGGACAGTCGATACAATGAGCAGTTCTTC.

The rearrangement links TRBV2 to TRBJ2-1; TRBD1 aligns across 8 bases. V shed 3 bases, J shed 8 bases, and the junction held 12 bases outside the gene matches. Per the germline V gene, CDR1 is SNHLY and CDR2 is FYNNEI. This CDR3 region has 16 residues. Here the CDR3 DNA reads TGTGCCAGCAGTGAGACCGGGACAGGAACTTTCGATGAGCAGTTCTTC. It specifies CASSETGTGTFDEQFF.

V usage is TRBV6-1 and J usage is TRBJ2-3; D may be TRBD2 (7 bases). Trimming removed 8 bases at V and 4 bases at J, with 16 bases between. The germline V gene encodes CDR1 MNHNS and CDR2 SASEGT. The length of the CDR3 is 14 residues. The CDR3 protein is CASGEGGYADTQYF. The CDR3 coding sequence is TGTGCCAGCGGAGAGGGGGGGTATGCAGATACGCAGTATTTT.

The V gene is TRBV11-3, the J gene TRBJ2-1; 14 bases are a match to TRBD2. After removal of 1 base from V and 8 bases from J, the junction contained 7 bases not matched to a gene. Germline V gene sequence: CDR1 SGHNT, CDR2 YENEEA. CDR3 length: 17 amino acids. CDR3 sequence: CASSLAPGLAGVYEQFF. In DNA form, the CDR3 reads TGTGCCAGCAGCTTAGCTCCGGGACTAGCGGGAGTCTATGAGCAGTTCTTC.

V usage is TRBV11-2 and J usage is TRBJ2-5; TRBD1 might be the D (5 bases). CDR1 is SGHAT and CDR2 is FQNNGV in the germline V gene. The CDR3 contains 13 residues. V dropped 4 bases and J dropped 4 bases, with 10 bases sitting between them. The CDR3 nucleotides read TGTGCCAGCAGCTCCCCAGGGCCAGAGACCCAGTACTTC. Translation: CASSSPGPETQYF.

The V gene is TRBV18, the J gene TRBJ1-1; D is uncertain. Germline V gene data show CDR1 as KGHSH and CDR2 as LQKENI. The CDR3 extends over 16 amino acids. V was trimmed by 3 bases and J by 4 bases, leaving 18 bases between them. DNA of the CDR3: TGTGCCAGCTCACCCGGGAGTCTGGAGTTCACCACTGAAGCTTTCTTT. Translation: CASSPGSLEFTTEAFF.

The genes are TRBV10-3 and TRBJ1-2, with D possibly matching TRBD1 (5 bases). The ends were cut back, 1 base at V and 8 bases at J, with 8 bases in the middle. CDR1 ENHRY and CDR2 SYGVKD come from the germline V gene. The CDR3 consists of 12 residues. CDR3 nucleotide sequence: TGTGCCATCAGTGAGTACGGGACCGGCTACACCTTC. The encoded protein is CAISEYGTGYTF.

This clone was picked up a small number of times. V and J are TRBV2 and TRBJ1-2; no firm D call. Germline CDR1 SNHLY, CDR2 FYNNEI. This CDR3 region has 13 residues. Trimming left V 4 bases short and J 6 bases short, with 12 bases between. In DNA form, the CDR3 reads TGTGCCAGCAGTGTGGGCCCGACCGATGGCTACACCTTC. Translated: CASSVGPTDGYTF.

The J gene is TRBJ2-5, the V gene TRBV10-3; D is unresolved. CDR3 length: 12 amino acids. Per the germline V gene, CDR1 is ENHRY and CDR2 is SYGVKD. V was cut by 4 bases and J by 1 base, with 4 bases left in between. CDR3 nucleotides: TGTGCCATCAGTGCACCCCAAGAGACCCAGTACTTC. It specifies CAISAPQETQYF.

J is TRBJ2-7 and V is TRBV2, with D possibly matching TRBD2 (5 bases). Germline CDR1 is SNHLY and CDR2 is FYNNEI. Trimming took off 0 bases at V and 6 bases at J, with 9 bases between the two ends. The CDR3 runs 13 residues. CDR3 protein: CASSEALRGEQYF. The CDR3 DNA reads TGTGCCAGCAGTGAAGCGCTTCGGGGCGAGCAGTACTTC.

CDR3 sequence (DNA): TGTGCCAGCAGGGCCGGGACAGGGATTATCTATGGCTACACCTTC. Translated: CASRAGTGIIYGYTF. The V gene is TRBV2, the J gene TRBJ1-2; 9 positions agree with TRBD1. This CDR3 is 15 amino acids long. With V trimmed by 6 bases and J by 4 bases, 9 bases remained unmatched. Looked up from germline, CDR1 is SNHLY and CDR2 is FYNNEI.

The CDR3 DNA is TGCGCCAGCAGCTTGGGTTCATTTGGGCGGGAGACCCAGTACTTC. It translates to CASSLGSFGRETQYF. The J gene is TRBJ2-5, the V gene TRBV5-1; no clear D. The germline V gene encodes CDR1 SGHRS and CDR2 YFSETQ. V was cut by 0 bases and J by 5 bases, with 14 bases left in between. This CDR3 is 15 amino acids long.

CDR3 sequence (DNA): TGTGCTAGTGTGGGGGCCACGAACACTGAAGCTTTCTTT. This codes for CASVGATNTEAFF. This chain joins TRBV12-5 and TRBJ1-1, with D perhaps matching TRBD1 (6 bases). V lost 7 bases to trimming and J lost 1 base, with 10 bases between them. Germline V gives CDR1 LGHNT, CDR2 FRNRAP. The CDR3 consists of 13 residues.

The V and J genes are TRBV6-1 and TRBJ2-1; D gene unclear. Between the trimmed V and J ends, which lost 3 bases and 8 bases, there was a span of 17 bases. The CDR3 contains 15 residues. Germline lookup yields CDR1 MNHNS and CDR2 SASEGT. In nucleotides, the CDR3 is TGTGCCAGCAGTGAGTGGCTAGTTCCGGGTGATGAGCAGTTCTTC. Translating it yields CASSEWLVPGDEQFF.

The CDR3 protein is CAMYEKLFF. The CDR3 DNA follows: TGTGCTATGTATGAAAAACTGTTTTTT. The chain recombines TRBV7-7 with TRBJ1-4; D not resolved. Germline V lookup: CDR1 SSHAT, CDR2 FNYEAQ (reference sequence). The CDR3 covers 9 residues.

The rearrangement joins TRBV6-4 to TRBJ2-1; 10 bases match TRBD2. V trimming: 0 bases; J trimming: 8 bases; junction bases outside the gene matches: 4. Germline V gene sequence: CDR1 MRHNA, CDR2 SNTAGT. CDR3 length: 15 amino acids. CDR3 in DNA: TGTGCCAGCAGTGACTCGCCTAGCGGGAGAGATGAGCAGTTCTTC. This translates into CASSDSPSGRDEQFF.

The gene calls are TRBV4-2 and TRBJ2-4, with 8 bases lining up with TRBD1. This CDR3 region has 17 residues. Germline V gene lookup returns CDR1 LGHNA and CDR2 YNFKEQ. Losses at the gene ends were 0 bases for V and 7 bases for J; bases not matched to a gene: 11. CDR3 nucleotides: TGTGCCAGCAGCCAAGACGACCCGTCAGGGGGCAGGAACATTCAGTACTTC. Translation: CASSQDDPSGGRNIQYF.

The chain couples TRBV5-8 to TRBJ2-1, with 15 bases fitting TRBD2. This CDR3 is 14 amino acids long. V lost 4 bases and J lost 9; bases outside the gene matches: 2. CDR1 and CDR2 (germline): SGHTS, YDEGEE. The DNA of the CDR3 is TGTGCCAGCAGCATGGGACTAGCGGGGGGTGAGCAGTTCTTC. Its translation is CASSMGLAGGEQFF. Drawing the rest from reference TRBV5-8 and TRBJ2-1, the complete variable domain is EAGVTQSPTHLIKTRGQQATLRCSPISGHTSVYWYQQALGLGLQFLLWYDEGEERNRGNFPPRFSGRQFPNYSSELNVNALELEDSALYLCASSMGLAGGEQFFGPGTRLTVL.

The chain employs TRBV29-1 and TRBJ2-3, with TRBD2 matching over 7 bases. Germline assignment: CDR1 SQVTM and CDR2 ANQGSEA. With 3 bases clipped from V and 2 bases from J, the junction kept 5 bases outside the gene matches. This CDR3 comprises 14 residues. The CDR3 DNA is TGCAGCGTTGATGGCGGGGGAGACACAGATACGCAGTATTTT. This encodes CSVDGGGDTDTQYF.